These 25 T cell receptor beta chains originate from one sample sequenced in a study of memory B cells and T cells in multiple sclerosis. CFSE-dim autoproliferating and CFSE-high non-proliferating T cells from unstimulated culture were sequenced separately. Replicate wells were pooled after more than 6 days of stimulus-free culture of roughly 5x10^7 CFSE-labeled PBMCs. The antigens these receptors bind are not known. Measured with immunoSEQ multiplex PCR; TCRdb has only the in-frame clones, and not every one. The sample consists of about 45,000 clones, roughly 80% of them appearing once. Sequencing was carried out using PBMCs from blood kept in culture. Receptors were obtained from a human donor with multiple sclerosis.

This chain uses TRBV6-5 with TRBJ2-3, with D hard to call. The germline gives CDR1 MNHEY, CDR2 SVGAGI. The CDR3 spans 11 residues. V lost 0 bases and J lost 5, with 0 bases in between. CDR3 DNA sequence: TGTGCCAGCAGTTACTCAGATACGCAGTATTTT. This encodes CASSYSDTQYF.

V is TRBV19 and J is TRBJ1-3; tentative D call: TRBD1 (6 bases). V was trimmed by 6 bases and J by 2 bases, leaving 17 bases between them. Germline V gene data show CDR1 as LNHDA and CDR2 as SQIVND (reference sequence). The CDR3 covers 16 residues. CDR3 DNA sequence: TGTGCCAGTAGCCGTCTACAGGGTATCGCTGGAAACACCATATATTTT. The encoded protein is CASSRLQGIAGNTIYF.

V is TRBV9 and J is TRBJ1-2; D gene uncertain. The germline V and J ends were trimmed by 3 bases and 5 bases, with 11 bases remaining between them. The CDR3 covers 13 residues. Per the germline V gene, CDR1 is SGDLS and CDR2 is YYNGEE. The DNA of the CDR3 is TGTGCCAGCAGCGCAGGTTTAATTTATGGCTACACCTTC. It codes for CASSAGLIYGYTF.

The chain joins TRBV25-1 to TRBJ1-1, with TRBD1 as a possible D gene (5 bases). The CDR3 is 15 amino acids. V was cut by 5 bases and J by 1 base, with 14 bases left in between. CDR1 and CDR2 (germline): MGHDK, SYGVNS. The CDR3 DNA follows: TGTGCCAGCAGTCACACGACAGACCCGAACACTGAAGCTTTCTTT. It encodes CASSHTTDPNTEAFF.

V usage is TRBV4-1 and J usage is TRBJ2-5, with TRBD1 identical over 7 bases. Looked up from germline, CDR1 is MGHRA and CDR2 is YSYEKL. The V segment lost 3 bases and the J segment 5 bases; nucleotides outside the gene matches: 6. The CDR3 has 14 amino acids. The DNA for the CDR3 is TGCGCCAGCAGCCAGTTTACAGGGGCGGAGACCCAGTACTTC. Translating gives CASSQFTGAETQYF.

This chain connects TRBV9 to TRBJ2-2; D remains ambiguous. This CDR3 is built from 16 residues. Trimming took off 0 bases at V and 6 bases at J, with 15 bases between the two ends. Germline CDR1 is SGDLS and CDR2 is YYNGEE. The DNA for the CDR3 is TGTGCCAGCAGCGTAGAGAGGACCGAGGCCTCCGGGGAGCTGTTTTTT. It yields the protein CASSVERTEASGELFF.

The chain is built from TRBV19 and TRBJ2-5; 8 bases align to TRBD2. The V and J ends lost 8 bases and 4 bases, in that order; junction bases with no gene match: 12. This CDR3 contains 15 residues. Per germline, CDR1 LNHDA and CDR2 SQIVND (reference sequence). CDR3 in DNA: TGTGCCAGTTCTCTAGGGACTAGAGGGTTAGAGACCCAGTACTTC. It translates to CASSLGTRGLETQYF. Full variable domain (missing parts from reference TRBV19 and TRBJ2-5): DGGITQSPKYLFRKEGQNVTLSCEQNLNHDAMYWYRQDPGQGLRLIYYSQIVNDFQKGDIAEGYSVSREKKESFPLTVTSAQKNPTAFYLCASSLGTRGLETQYFGPGTRLLVL.

The rearrangement joins TRBV23-1 to TRBJ1-1; 7 nucleotides agree with TRBD1. TRBV23-1 is marked as an open reading frame, function uncertain. Trimming took 8 bases from V and 6 from J; bases not matched to a gene: 9. CDR3 length: 13 amino acids. In DNA form, the CDR3 reads TGCGCCAGCCCGACAGGGAAAGGGTCTGAAGCTTTCTTT. It codes for CASPTGKGSEAFF.

The chain couples TRBV18 to TRBJ1-1, with D tentatively TRBD1 (5 bases). The V end was cut by 2 bases, the J end by 4 bases, with 23 bases between. The CDR3 is 18 residues long. In germline, CDR1 is KGHSH, CDR2 LQKENI. The CDR3, as DNA: TGTGCCAGCTCACCAACAAATGCTGCAGGGACCTATGCCACTGAAGCTTTCTTT. Translated, it gives CASSPTNAAGTYATEAFF.

The genes are TRBV28 and TRBJ1-4; 7 bases agree with TRBD1. Germline V gives CDR1 MDHEN, CDR2 SYDVKM. The CDR3 length is 16 residues. V trimming: 6 bases; J trimming: 2 bases; junction bases outside the gene matches: 9. CDR3 coding DNA: TGTGCCAGCAGCCCTCACAGGGGAGTCACTAATGAAAAACTGTTTTTT. This translates into CASSPHRGVTNEKLFF.

The chain recombines TRBV4-1 with TRBJ2-7, with TRBD2 as a possible D gene (6 bases). In germline, CDR1 is MGHRA, CDR2 YSYEKL. The CDR3 is 17 amino acids. Trimming pared 0 bases from V and 1 base from J, leaving 16 bases between. CDR3 nucleotides: TGCGCCAGCAGCCAAGACCGCATGGGCGGGGCGTCCTACGAGCAGTACTTC. It is translated as CASSQDRMGGASYEQYF.

J is TRBJ2-5 and V is TRBV7-6, with D perhaps TRBD1 (5 bases). Trimming cost V 4 bases and J 4 bases, with 10 bases left between them. Germline V gene sequence: CDR1 SGHVS, CDR2 FNYEAQ. CDR3 size: 13 residues. The CDR3, as DNA: TGTGCCAGCAGCTCGCAGGGTCGAGAGACCCAGTACTTC. Residues: CASSSQGRETQYF.

The chain recombines TRBV9 with TRBJ1-6; no clear D gene. The germline CDR1 and CDR2 sequences are SGDLS and YYNGEE. Trimming stripped 3 bases from V and 7 bases from J, with 14 bases between. This CDR3 spans 15 amino acids. The CDR3 nucleotides read TGTGCCAGCAGCGCTGACACGGCACTAAATTCACCCCTCCACTTT. This sequence encodes CASSADTALNSPLHF. Combining the CDR3 with reference TRBV9 and TRBJ1-6 gives the whole variable domain DSGVTQTPKHLITATGQRVTLRCSPRSGDLSVYWYQQSLDQGLQFLIQYYNGEERAKGNILERFSAQQFPDLHSELNLSSLELGDSALYFCASSADTALNSPLHFGNGTRLTVT.

The chain uses TRBV7-6 and TRBJ2-7; D gene uncertain. V shed 4 bases and J shed 4 bases, with 14 bases lying between them. From germline, CDR1 is SGHVS and CDR2 FNYEAQ. The CDR3 length is 14 residues. The CDR3 sequence: CASSSNLGPYEQYF. In DNA, the CDR3 is TGTGCCAGCAGCTCAAATTTAGGGCCTTACGAGCAGTACTTC.

The rearrangement joins TRBV5-4 to TRBJ2-5, with 14 nucleotides matching TRBD2. The CDR3 covers 15 residues. J was trimmed by 7 bases and V by 4 bases; bases with no gene match: 6. Germline V gives CDR1 SGHNT, CDR2 YYREEE (reference sequence). Here the CDR3 reads CASSMTSGGAVTQYF. The CDR3 DNA sequence: TGTGCCAGCAGCATGACTAGCGGGGGGGCCGTGACCCAGTACTTC.

V and J are TRBV11-2 and TRBJ2-7, with 8 bases lining up with TRBD1. Germline V gives CDR1 SGHAT, CDR2 FQNNGV. The CDR3 consists of 15 residues. The V and J ends lost 5 bases and 3 bases, in that order; junction bases with no gene match: 9. The CDR3 loop is CASSLIPGQGYEQYF. DNA for the CDR3: TGTGCCAGCAGCCTAATCCCCGGACAGGGCTACGAGCAGTACTTC.

J is TRBJ1-1 and V is TRBV27; a possible D gene is TRBD1 (5 bases). Trimming stripped 3 bases from V and 5 bases from J, with 13 bases between. CDR3 size: 14 residues. Germline V gene lookup returns CDR1 MNHEY and CDR2 SMNVEV (reference sequence). The CDR3 reads CASSFGEGRTEAFF. CDR3 DNA sequence: TGTGCCAGCAGTTTTGGGGAGGGACGGACTGAAGCTTTCTTT.

This clone turned up a few times. The CDR3 loop reads CAWSILKTRDSVNTEAFF. The CDR3 DNA is TGTGCCTGGAGTATTCTAAAAACTCGGGACAGCGTGAACACTGAAGCTTTCTTT. This chain uses TRBV30 with TRBJ1-1; 7 positions agree with TRBD1. The ends lost 2 bases at V and 0 bases at J; junction bases unmatched: 15. Looked up from germline, CDR1 is GTSNPN and CDR2 is SVGIG (reference sequence). The CDR3 length is 18 residues.

By share, this clone ranks as medium-sized (0.01 to 0.1%). The J gene is TRBJ2-5, the V gene TRBV7-2, with TRBD2 identical over 8 bases. Trimming removed 5 bases from V and 7 bases from J; junction bases left unmatched: 6. The germline gives CDR1 SGHTA, CDR2 FQGNSA. This CDR3 is 13 amino acids long. The CDR3 sequence: CASSGGGPGTQYF. CDR3 nucleotide sequence: TGTGCCAGCAGCGGCGGGGGGCCGGGGACCCAGTACTTC.

This clone occurred once. V usage is TRBV5-1 and J usage is TRBJ2-1; D call uncertain. The CDR3 length is 15 residues. Trimming stripped 4 bases from V and 1 base from J, with 12 bases between. Per germline, CDR1 SGHRS and CDR2 YFSETQ. Written as DNA, the CDR3 is TGCGCCAGCAGCGGTTCGGCGTCGTCCTACAATGAGCAGTTCTTC. The encoded protein is CASSGSASSYNEQFF.

V gene TRBV28 combines with J gene TRBJ2-7, with D uncertain. The ends were cut back, 5 bases at V and 7 bases at J, with 15 bases in the middle. In germline, CDR1 is MDHEN, CDR2 SYDVKM. The CDR3 has 13 residues. CDR3 in DNA: TGTGCCAGCAGTCCGGGCCAAGGTGGGGAGCAGTACTTC. Its translation is CASSPGQGGEQYF. Variable domain in full (rest from reference TRBV28 and TRBJ2-7): DVKVTQSSRYLVKRTGEKVFLECVQDMDHENMFWYRQDPGLGLRLIYFSYDVKMKEKGDIPEGYSVSREKKERFSLILESASTNQTSMYLCASSPGQGGEQYFGPGTRLTVT.

The chain recombines TRBV30 with TRBJ2-7; TRBD1 matches 9 bases. The germline gives CDR1 GTSNPN, CDR2 SVGIG (reference sequence). There are 15 residues in the CDR3. The ends lost 2 bases at V and 2 bases at J; junction bases unmatched: 7. CDR3 amino acids: CAWSLPGTGPYEQYF. CDR3 sequence (DNA): TGTGCCTGGAGTTTACCCGGGACAGGGCCCTACGAGCAGTACTTC.

This chain joins TRBV28 and TRBJ1-1, with a possible D match to TRBD1 (6 bases). The length of the CDR3 is 14 residues. Trimming took 5 bases from V and 2 from J, leaving 12 bases between them. Germline loops: CDR1 MDHEN, CDR2 SYDVKM. As DNA, the CDR3 is TGTGCCAGCAGTCACGGGACACCAAACACTGAAGCTTTCTTT. Its protein product is CASSHGTPNTEAFF. The complete variable domain, with remaining parts taken from reference TRBV28 and TRBJ1-1, reads DVKVTQSSRYLVKRTGEKVFLECVQDMDHENMFWYRQDPGLGLRLIYFSYDVKMKEKGDIPEGYSVSREKKERFSLILESASTNQTSMYLCASSHGTPNTEAFFGQGTRLTVV.

The V and J genes are TRBV28 and TRBJ1-1; 9 bases are shared with TRBD1. The CDR3 spans 13 residues. The germline gives CDR1 MDHEN, CDR2 SYDVKM. V lost 3 bases to trimming and J lost 11 bases; unmatched junction nucleotides: 7. The CDR3 is CASSLYRGLRAFF. CDR3 DNA sequence: TGTGCCAGCAGTTTGTACAGGGGGCTTCGGGCTTTCTTT. Drawing the rest from reference TRBV28 and TRBJ1-1, the complete variable domain is DVKVTQSSRYLVKRTGEKVFLECVQDMDHENMFWYRQDPGLGLRLIYFSYDVKMKEKGDIPEGYSVSREKKERFSLILESASTNQTSMYLCASSLYRGLRAFFGQGTRLTVV.

The genes are TRBV7-9 and TRBJ1-2; D is perhaps TRBD1 (5 bases). In germline, CDR1 is SEHNR, CDR2 FQNEAQ (reference sequence). V shed 3 bases and J shed 12 bases, with 14 bases lying between them. The CDR3 has 12 residues. In DNA form, the CDR3 reads TGTGCCAGCAGCTTGCCGGACGCGGGGGACACCTTC. Translation gives CASSLPDAGDTF.